These 8 T cell receptor beta chains came from one sample sequenced in a study of CD8 T cells in ankylosing spondylitis. In TCRdb, the 5' RACE reads were re-called with MiXCR into one record per CDR3 protein. The sample lists fewer than 150,000 distinct CDR3 sequences, approximately 7.4% occurring once. The sequenced sample was blood, either unsorted or a sorted T cell fraction (not recorded which). All receptors derive from a female donor with ankylosing spondylitis or in good health (not recorded which).

This clonotype was detected only a few times. The CDR3 nucleotides read TGCAGTGCTAGAGATTGGACAGCTGGCTATGGCTACACCTTC. It encodes CSARDWTAGYGYTF. The rearrangement uses TRBV20-1 and TRBJ1-2; D might be TRBD1 (6 bases). CDR3 size: 14 residues. Per the germline V gene, CDR1 is DFQATT and CDR2 is SNEGSKA (reference sequence). Trimming took off 0 bases at V and 4 bases at J, with 12 bases between the two ends.

This clonotype was counted ten times or more. The chain employs TRBV12-3 or TRBV12-4 and TRBJ2-4, with 7 bases lining up with TRBD1. Trimming removed 6 bases from V and 7 bases from J; junction bases left unmatched: 3. The CDR3 loop spans 12 amino acids. The CDR3 loop is CASRRGRNIQYF. The DNA for the CDR3 is TGTGCCAGCAGGAGGGGGCGGAACATTCAGTACTTC.

At least ten counts were recorded for this clonotype. This chain links TRBV9 with TRBJ1-4, with a tentative D call TRBD1 (5 bases). Germline lookup yields CDR1 SGDLS and CDR2 YYNGEE. The CDR3 has 16 amino acids. Trimming pared 2 bases from V and 5 bases from J, leaving 16 bases between. This CDR3 reads CASSVTGTAPNEKLFF. In nucleotides, the CDR3 is TGTGCCAGCAGCGTTACCGGGACGGCCCCGAATGAAAAACTGTTTTTT.

This clonotype was recorded at least ten times. The chain uses TRBV5-1 and TRBJ2-6, with D uncertain. V lost 0 bases and J lost 0, with 4 bases in between. CDR3 length equals 15 residues. CDR1 and CDR2 from the germline V gene are SGHRS and YFSETQ. CDR3 bases: TGCGCCAGCAGCTTGGAAGACTCTGGGGCCAACGTCCTGACTTTC. Its translation: CASSLEDSGANVLTF.

The chain uses TRBV12-5 and TRBJ1-5; TRBD1 aligns across 8 bases. The CDR3 has 15 amino acids. Germline assignment: CDR1 LGHNT and CDR2 FRNRAP. Trimming took 6 bases from V and 2 from J; bases not matched to a gene: 6. For the CDR3, the DNA is TGTGCTAGTGGCCAGGGGGCGAGAGGCAATCAGCCCCAGCATTTT. Translating gives CASGQGARGNQPQHF.

This clonotype has at least ten counts. This chain links TRBV15 with TRBJ2-7, with a possible D match to TRBD2 (5 bases). The CDR3 contains 17 residues. Trimming pared 0 bases from V and 1 base from J, leaving 16 bases between. Germline V gene data show CDR1 as LNHNV and CDR2 as YYDKDF (reference sequence). CDR3 bases: TGTGCCACCAGCAGAGATAGGTGGCAAGGGAGTTCCTACGAGCAGTACTTC. This codes for CATSRDRWQGSSYEQYF.

In this sample, this clonotype turned up many times. The chain has TRBV3-1 and TRBJ2-1, with TRBD1 identical over 9 bases. CDR1 is LGHDT and CDR2 is YNNKEL in the germline V gene (reference sequence). Losses at the gene ends were 2 bases for V and 6 bases for J; bases not matched to a gene: 2. The CDR3 loop spans 14 amino acids. The CDR3 loop reads CASSQQDRGNEQFF. CDR3 in DNA: TGTGCCAGCAGCCAACAGGACAGGGGCAATGAGCAGTTCTTC.

In its sample, this clonotype was seen a few times. This chain joins TRBV4-2 and TRBJ2-2; TRBD2 aligns across 7 bases. Germline V gene data show CDR1 as LGHNA and CDR2 as YNFKEQ. The CDR3 is 15 residues long. Trimming cost V 0 bases and J 4 bases; bases outside gene matches: 2. CDR3 loop: CASSQDRGGTGELFF. Here the CDR3 DNA reads TGTGCCAGCAGCCAAGATCGCGGGGGCACCGGGGAGCTGTTTTTT.